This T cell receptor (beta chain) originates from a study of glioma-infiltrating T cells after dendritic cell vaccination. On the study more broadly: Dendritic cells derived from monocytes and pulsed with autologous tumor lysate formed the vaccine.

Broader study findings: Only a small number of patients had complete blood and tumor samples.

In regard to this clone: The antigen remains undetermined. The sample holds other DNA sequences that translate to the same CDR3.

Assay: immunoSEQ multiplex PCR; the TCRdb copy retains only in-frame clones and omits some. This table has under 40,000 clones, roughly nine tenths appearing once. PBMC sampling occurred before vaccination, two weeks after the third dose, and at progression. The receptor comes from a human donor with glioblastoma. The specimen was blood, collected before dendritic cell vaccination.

This CDR3 is CASSPQGPGELFF. CDR3 DNA sequence: TGTGCCAGCTCACCCCAGGGGCCCGGGGAGCTGTTTTTT. The gene calls are TRBV18 and TRBJ2-2; the D gene is possibly TRBD1 (6 bases). This CDR3 contains 13 residues. Per the germline V gene, CDR1 is KGHSH and CDR2 is LQKENI. The germline V and J ends were trimmed by 3 bases and 6 bases, with 8 bases remaining between them. Together with reference TRBV18 and TRBJ2-2, the CDR3 gives the full variable domain: NAGVMQNPRHLVRRRGQEARLRCSPMKGHSHVYWYRQLPEEGLKFMVYLQKENIIDESGMPKERFSAEFPKEGPSILRIQQVVRGDSAAYFCASSPQGPGELFFGEGSRLTVL.